These 26 T cell receptor beta chains came from one sample sequenced in a study of T cells in Graves' hyperthyroidism and ophthalmopathy. RNA transcripts were the template for amplifying TCR beta CDR3 regions. RT-PCR in the first round (using the HTBI primer set) targeted the TCR CDR3. Via MiXCR, TCRdb re-called the multiplex PCR reads, giving one row per CDR3 protein. The top ten hold about 20% of the sample, which has 540,000 or so distinct CDR3 sequences, around 42% seen once. The sample was peripheral blood or thyroid tissue (not recorded which). The origin of the receptors is an adult woman with Graves' disease, either hyperthyroidism or ophthalmopathy (not recorded which).

This clonotype was observed many times. The chain is built from TRBV4-1 and TRBJ2-5, with 7 bases that match TRBD2. V trimming: 1 base; J trimming: 5 bases; junction bases outside the gene matches: 7. Germline-derived CDR1 and CDR2 are MGHRA and YSYEKL. The CDR3 totals 15 residues. The CDR3 DNA is TGCGCCAGCAGCCAAGCCAGCGGGAATAGGGAGACCCAGTACTTC. It is translated as CASSQASGNRETQYF.

Regarding this clonotype: Relative to the germline gene, one junction end is altered; a read error may explain this. The chain is built from TRBV19 and TRBJ2-6; D might be TRBD1 or TRBD2, each matching 5 bases. Germline assignment: CDR1 LNHDA and CDR2 SQIVND (reference sequence). This CDR3 contains 14 residues. In DNA, the CDR3 is TGTGCCAGTTCTACACCACTGGGGGTGAACACTGAAGCTTTC. Translated, it gives CASSTPLGVNTEAF. Based on the CDR3 plus reference TRBV19 and TRBJ2-6, the full variable domain is DGGITQSPKYLFRKEGQNVTLSCEQNLNHDAMYWYRQDPGQGLRLIYYSQIVNDFQKGDIAEGYSVSREKKESFPLTVTSAQKNPTAFYLCASSTPLGVNTEAFGAGSRLTVL.

V is TRBV6-1 and J is TRBJ1-6; tentatively, D is TRBD1 (5 bases). This CDR3 is 14 amino acids long. Between the trimmed V and J ends, which lost 7 bases and 7 bases, there was a span of 14 bases. Per germline, CDR1 MNHNS and CDR2 SASEGT. CDR3 coding DNA: TGTGCCAGCAATGGGGCGCGCGGAAATTCACCCCTCCACTTT. This codes for CASNGARGNSPLHF.

This clonotype was recorded only once. A read error may explain this, as a much larger clone is one base away. The CDR3 reads CAISPNNQHQHF. In DNA form, the CDR3 reads TGTGCCATCAGCCCGAATAATCAGCACCAGCATTTT. This chain links TRBV10-3 with TRBJ1-5; no firm D call. Germline loops: CDR1 ENHRY, CDR2 SYGVKD. The CDR3 sequence is 12 residues long.

DNA of the CDR3: TGTGCCAGCAGCAAACCGGGACTAGCGGGAGTGGGCGGGGAGCTGTTTTTT. Protein product: CASSKPGLAGVGGELFF. The rearrangement links TRBV11-1 to TRBJ2-2; the match to TRBD2 covers 14 bases. CDR3 length: 17 residues. Germline loops: CDR1 SGHAT, CDR2 FQDESV (reference sequence). Losses at the gene ends were 5 bases for V and 7 bases for J; bases not matched to a gene: 9. Supplemented by reference TRBV11-1 and TRBJ2-2, the full variable domain reads EAEVAQSPRYKITEKSQAVAFWCDPISGHATLYWYRQILGQGPELLVQFQDESVVDDSQLPKDRFSAERLKGVDSTLKIQPAELGDSAMYLCASSKPGLAGVGGELFFGEGSRLTVL.

The CDR3 DNA reads as TGTGCCAGCAGTGAATCTCGGCCGGGTGGTGGCTACACCTTC. Amino acids: CASSESRPGGGYTF. V usage is TRBV25-1 and J usage is TRBJ1-2; D ambiguous. CDR1 and CDR2 (germline): MGHDK, SYGVNS. Between the trimmed V and J ends, which lost 1 base and 7 bases, there was a span of 13 bases. The CDR3 is 14 residues long.

This clonotype was seen only a few times. The chain is built from TRBV7-2 and TRBJ2-5; D is uncertain. CDR1 SGHTA and CDR2 FQGNSA come from the germline V gene. This CDR3 has 13 residues. V was clipped by 5 bases and J by 4 bases, with 11 bases between them. The CDR3 DNA follows: TGTGCCAGCAGCAAATCAATCGTAGAGACCCAGTACTTC. Translating it yields CASSKSIVETQYF.

This clonotype was observed at least ten times. The chain combines TRBV29-1 with TRBJ2-7; 9 nucleotides align to TRBD2. V lost 6 bases to trimming and J lost 2 bases; unmatched junction nucleotides: 2. Germline V gives CDR1 SQVTM, CDR2 ANQGSEA. This CDR3 contains 12 residues. The chain's CDR3 is CSVASGTYEQYF. CDR3 nucleotide sequence: TGCAGCGTAGCTAGCGGGACCTACGAGCAGTACTTC.

This clonotype was seen many times. V gene TRBV6-5 combines with J gene TRBJ1-3; D perhaps matches TRBD1 (5 bases). V lost 1 base to trimming and J lost 2 bases, with 6 bases between them. CDR1 is MNHEY, CDR2 SVGAGI, per germline. CDR3 size: 14 residues. Here the CDR3 DNA reads TGTGCCAGCAGTTACTGGGGGACTGGAAACACCATATATTTT. Its protein product is CASSYWGTGNTIYF.

This clonotype was detected many times. A read error may explain this, as a much larger clone is one base away. The rearrangement links TRBV15 to TRBJ1-2, with TRBD1 matching over 7 bases. This CDR3 has 13 residues. Germline assignment: CDR1 LNHNV and CDR2 YYDKDF (reference sequence). The V segment lost 5 bases and the J segment 4 bases; nucleotides outside the gene matches: 4. For the CDR3, the DNA is TGTGCCACCAGCCGACAGGGAGGCTATGGCTACACCTTC. Protein: CATSRQGGYGYTF.

In its sample, this clonotype was seen a few times. V usage is TRBV10-3 and J usage is TRBJ1-6; the D is unclear. Trimming shortened V by 3 bases and J by 9 bases, and 12 bases separated the two germline ends. The germline V gene has CDR1 ENHRY and CDR2 SYGVKD. The CDR3 has 14 residues. This chain's CDR3 is CAISDGRSSSPLHF. The CDR3 nucleotides are TGTGCCATCAGTGACGGACGATCAAGTTCACCCCTCCACTTT.

This clonotype was found a few times. This chain uses TRBV30 with TRBJ1-2, with TRBD1 as a possible D gene (5 bases). Per the germline V gene, CDR1 is GTSNPN and CDR2 is SVGIG (reference sequence). This CDR3 has 15 amino acids. The germline V and J ends were trimmed by 5 bases and 8 bases, with 24 bases remaining between them. The CDR3, as DNA: TGTGCCTGGGGTTTCTCTGGGACCGCCGCTCGGGGCTACACCTTC. Residues: CAWGFSGTAARGYTF.

This clonotype was observed many times. CDR3 loop: CASSDKTGFYGYTF. CDR3 DNA: TGTGCCAGCAGCGATAAGACAGGATTCTATGGCTACACCTTC. V gene TRBV7-2 combines with J gene TRBJ1-2, with D perhaps matching TRBD1 (6 bases). The germline V gene encodes CDR1 SGHTA and CDR2 FQGNSA. The ends were cut back, 5 bases at V and 4 bases at J, with 14 bases in the middle. The CDR3 consists of 14 residues.

The chain uses TRBV6-6 and TRBJ1-1; D remains ambiguous. The CDR3 has 14 amino acids. Germline CDR1 reads MNHNY; CDR2 reads SVGAGI (reference sequence). V lost 0 bases, J lost 8 bases, and 13 bases lay in between. CDR3 residues: CASSYSSGADEAFF. The CDR3 coding sequence is TGTGCCAGCAGTTACTCGTCGGGAGCGGACGAAGCTTTCTTT.

This clonotype appeared many times. V is TRBV20-1 and J is TRBJ2-7; TRBD2 is a possible D gene (6 bases). CDR1 and CDR2 from the germline V gene are DFQATT and SNEGSKA (reference sequence). The germline V and J ends were trimmed by 4 bases and 7 bases, with 20 bases remaining between them. The CDR3 runs to 14 residues. The CDR3 protein is CSANRLGLSGEQYF. The DNA for the CDR3 is TGCAGTGCTAACAGACTAGGGCTGAGTGGAGAGCAGTACTTC.

This clonotype occurred a few times. V and J are TRBV4-1 and TRBJ2-7, with TRBD2 matching 8 bases. The CDR3 has 17 amino acids. Germline V gene lookup returns CDR1 MGHRA and CDR2 YSYEKL. Germline trimming cut 0 bases from V and 4 bases from J; bases unmatched to any gene: 11. The chain's CDR3 is CASSQDGSGIKGYEQYF. In DNA form, the CDR3 reads TGCGCCAGCAGCCAAGACGGTAGCGGGATAAAGGGTTACGAGCAGTACTTC.

This clonotype was recorded only once. V usage is TRBV20-1 and J usage is TRBJ1-6, with D perhaps matching TRBD1 (6 bases). Germline lookup yields CDR1 DFQATT and CDR2 SNEGSKA (reference sequence). Trimming left V 2 bases short and J 10 bases short, with 18 bases between. This CDR3 comprises 15 residues. In DNA form, the CDR3 reads TGCAGTGCTAGACGGAACAATGGTGGGGGCTCACCCCTCCACTTT. Its translation: CSARRNNGGGSPLHF.

This chain uses TRBV2 with TRBJ2-6, with 9 bases lining up with TRBD1. Germline values: CDR1 SNHLY, CDR2 FYNNEI. The CDR3 length is 17 residues. The trim removed 6 bases at V and 2 bases at J, leaving 8 bases unmatched. This chain's CDR3 is CASRPGTGRAGANVLTF. CDR3 DNA sequence: TGTGCCAGCAGGCCCGGGACAGGGCGGGCTGGGGCCAACGTCCTGACTTTC.

At least ten counts were recorded for this clonotype. The chain links TRBV20-1 to TRBJ1-5, with 9 bases identical to TRBD1. Unmatched junction bases numbered 6, after V lost 5 bases and J lost 7 bases. Germline CDR1 reads DFQATT; CDR2 reads SNEGSKA (reference sequence). This CDR3 is 13 amino acids long. The CDR3 nucleotides read TGCAGTGCTTCGGACAGGGGTGGCCAGCCCCAGCATTTT. It translates to CSASDRGGQPQHF.

V is TRBV12-3 or TRBV12-4 and J is TRBJ1-5; tentatively, D is TRBD1 (5 bases). Trimming shortened V by 4 bases and J by 6 bases, and 16 bases separated the two germline ends. This CDR3 contains 15 residues. The CDR3 sequence is CASSSRQLRVQPQHF. The CDR3 nucleotides read TGTGCCAGCAGTTCGCGACAGCTCCGGGTTCAGCCCCAGCATTTT.

In this sample, this clonotype turned up once. The chain uses TRBV7-9 and TRBJ2-7; D ambiguous. There are 14 residues in the CDR3. In germline, CDR1 is SEHNR, CDR2 FQNEAQ (reference sequence). The V end was cut by 5 bases, the J end by 5 bases, with 16 bases between. CDR3 sequence: CASSPRPNPDEQYF. The CDR3 DNA reads as TGTGCCAGCAGCCCCCGGCCTAACCCCGACGAGCAGTACTTC.

This chain links TRBV10-3 with TRBJ1-2; tentatively, D is TRBD1 (5 bases). From germline, CDR1 is ENHRY and CDR2 SYGVKD. CDR3 size: 12 residues. V was pared by 9 bases and J by 5 bases, with 13 bases between. CDR3 protein: CAILARGYGYTF. The CDR3 nucleotides read TGTGCCATTCTAGCCCGGGGGTATGGCTACACCTTC.

This clonotype was counted at least ten times. V and J are TRBV29-1 and TRBJ2-7; TRBD2 matches at 14 bases. The CDR3 covers 14 residues. V gave up 5 bases and J gave up 7 bases; unmatched junction bases: 7. The germline V gene encodes CDR1 SQVTM and CDR2 ANQGSEA. CDR3 protein: CSVSQTSGREEQYF. DNA for the CDR3: TGCAGCGTTTCCCAGACTAGCGGGAGGGAGGAGCAGTACTTC.

The chain couples TRBV20-1 to TRBJ1-5; maybe TRBD1 (5 bases). Germline CDR1 and CDR2: DFQATT and SNEGSKA (reference sequence). The CDR3 runs 13 residues. V lost 3 bases and J lost 6, with 12 bases in between. CDR3 nucleotides: TGCAGTGCTAGTGCTGGGGCAGGTCAGCCCCAGCATTTT. This gives the protein CSASAGAGQPQHF.

The CDR3 DNA reads TGTGCCAGCAGCGCGCAGCCCGACAGTGTGAATCAGCCCCAGCATTTT. Amino acid sequence: CASSAQPDSVNQPQHF. J is TRBJ1-5 and V is TRBV7-9; D possibly corresponds to TRBD1 (5 bases). V was pared by 5 bases and J by 4 bases, with 18 bases between. Germline lookup yields CDR1 SEHNR and CDR2 FQNEAQ (reference sequence). The CDR3 length is 16 residues. Full variable domain (rest looked up from reference TRBV7-9 and TRBJ1-5): DTGVSQNPRHKITKRGQNVTFRCDPISEHNRLYWYRQTLGQGPEFLTYFQNEAQLEKSRLLSDRFSAERPKGSFSTLEIQRTEQGDSAMYLCASSAQPDSVNQPQHFGDGTRLSIL.

The CDR3 DNA follows: TGTGCCAGCACCTCCGATGGGTACGGTGGAGGAGGATTCTACGAGCAGTACTTC. Protein sequence: CASTSDGYGGGGFYEQYF. The rearrangement uses TRBV12-3 or TRBV12-4 and TRBJ2-7, with a weak D call TRBD2 (5 bases). The V end was cut by 7 bases, the J end by 3 bases, with 28 bases between. The CDR3 has 18 residues.